The clone carrying this TCR beta chain was seen a single time. Its antigen is undetermined. The use of a sample-barcoded 5' primer and a J-beta primer mix characterized a second PCR of roughly 6 to 11 cycles. A 12-random-nucleotide template-switch adaptor tagged each cDNA molecule. Sequencing recovered at least 2.5 million CDR3-containing paired-end reads from each sample. Via MiXCR, TCRdb re-called the 5' RACE reads, giving one row per CDR3 protein. The sample includes under 800,000 distinct CDR3 sequences, roughly 43% of them seen just once. This record belongs to a study of blood T cells in healthy people across ages. Points from the study as a whole: Long-lived donors had more naive CD4+ cells and higher diversity than aged donors. Among T cells, TCR beta diversity per million cells dropped roughly linearly as age rose.

The length of the CDR3 is 13 residues. V gave up 4 bases and J gave up 5 bases; unmatched junction bases: 5. Germline CDR1 reads GTSNPN; CDR2 reads SVGIG (reference sequence). The source is a woman aged 60-70 years in good health. The V gene is TRBV30, the J gene TRBJ1-5; TRBD1 aligns across 7 bases. The sample taken for sequencing was blood. CDR3: CAWKRGGDQPQHF. CDR3 bases: TGTGCCTGGAAAAGAGGGGGCGATCAGCCCCAGCATTTT.